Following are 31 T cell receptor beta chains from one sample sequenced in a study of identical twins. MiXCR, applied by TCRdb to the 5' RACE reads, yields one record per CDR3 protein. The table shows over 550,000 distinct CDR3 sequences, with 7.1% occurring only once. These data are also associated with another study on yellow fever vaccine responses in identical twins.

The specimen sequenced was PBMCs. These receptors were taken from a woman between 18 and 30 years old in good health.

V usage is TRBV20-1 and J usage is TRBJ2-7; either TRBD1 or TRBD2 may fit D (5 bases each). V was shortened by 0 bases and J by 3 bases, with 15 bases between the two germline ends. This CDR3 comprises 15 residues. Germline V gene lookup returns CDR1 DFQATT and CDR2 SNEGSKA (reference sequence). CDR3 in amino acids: CSARDPQRGSYEQYV. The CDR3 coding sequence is TGCAGTGCTAGAGATCCCCAGAGGGGAAGCTACGAGCAGTACGTC.

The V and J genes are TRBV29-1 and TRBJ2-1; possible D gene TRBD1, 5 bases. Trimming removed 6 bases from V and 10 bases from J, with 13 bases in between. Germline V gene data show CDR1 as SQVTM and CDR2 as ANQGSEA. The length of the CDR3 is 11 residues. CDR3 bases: TGCAGCGTCCCCAGGGAATTCGAGCAGTTCTTC. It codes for CSVPREFEQFF.

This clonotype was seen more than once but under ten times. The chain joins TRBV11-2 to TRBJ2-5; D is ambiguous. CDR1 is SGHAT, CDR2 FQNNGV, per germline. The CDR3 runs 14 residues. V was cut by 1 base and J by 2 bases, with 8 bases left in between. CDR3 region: CASSLVARQETQYF. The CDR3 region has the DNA TGTGCCAGCAGCTTAGTGGCCCGACAAGAGACCCAGTACTTC. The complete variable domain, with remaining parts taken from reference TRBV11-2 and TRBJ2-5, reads EAGVAQSPRYKIIEKRQSVAFWCNPISGHATLYWYQQILGQGPKLLIQFQNNGVVDDSQLPKDRFSAERLKGVDSTLKIQPAKLEDSAVYLCASSLVARQETQYFGPGTRLLVL.

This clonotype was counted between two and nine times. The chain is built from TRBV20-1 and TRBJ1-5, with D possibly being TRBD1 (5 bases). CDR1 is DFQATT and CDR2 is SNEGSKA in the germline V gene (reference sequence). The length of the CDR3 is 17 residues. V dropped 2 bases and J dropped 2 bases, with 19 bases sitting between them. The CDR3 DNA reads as TGCAGTGCTAGAACCGACCGGGGCCAGAGAGGCAATCAGCCCCAGCATTTT. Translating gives CSARTDRGQRGNQPQHF.

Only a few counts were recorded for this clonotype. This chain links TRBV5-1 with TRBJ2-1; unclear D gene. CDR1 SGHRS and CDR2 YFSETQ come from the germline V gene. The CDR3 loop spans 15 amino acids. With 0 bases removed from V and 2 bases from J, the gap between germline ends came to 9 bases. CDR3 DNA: TGCGCCAGCAGCTTGGACTCGGCTACCTACAATGAGCAGTTCTTC. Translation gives CASSLDSATYNEQFF.

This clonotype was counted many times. In DNA form, the CDR3 reads TGTGCCAGCAGCCAAGTGGGGGCCGGGGAGCTGTTTTTT. Protein sequence: CASSQVGAGELFF. The chain uses TRBV3-1 and TRBJ2-2, with D tentatively TRBD1 or TRBD2 (5 bases each). The germline V and J ends were trimmed by 1 base and 6 bases, with 6 bases remaining between them. The CDR3 spans 13 residues. Germline-derived CDR1 and CDR2 are LGHDT and YNNKEL (reference sequence). Full variable domain (missing parts from reference TRBV3-1 and TRBJ2-2): DTAVSQTPKYLVTQMGNDKSIKCEQNLGHDTMYWYKQDSKKFLKIMFSYNNKELIINETVPNRFSPKSPDKAHLNLHINSLELGDSAVYFCASSQVGAGELFFGEGSRLTVL.

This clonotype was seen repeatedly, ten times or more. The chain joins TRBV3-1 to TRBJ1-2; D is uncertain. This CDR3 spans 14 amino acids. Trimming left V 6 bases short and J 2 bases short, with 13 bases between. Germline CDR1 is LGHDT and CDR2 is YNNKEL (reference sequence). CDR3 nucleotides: TGTGCCAGCAGAGAAGGAAGGAGGAACTATGGCTACACCTTC. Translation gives CASREGRRNYGYTF.

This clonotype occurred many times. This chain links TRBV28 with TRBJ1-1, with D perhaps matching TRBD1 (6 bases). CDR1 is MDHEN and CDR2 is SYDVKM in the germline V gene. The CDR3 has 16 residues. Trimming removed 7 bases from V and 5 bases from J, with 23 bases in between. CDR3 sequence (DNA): TGTGCCAGCACGGTAACGTGGGGGGGCCTGGGAACTGAAGCTTTCTTT. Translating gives CASTVTWGGLGTEAFF.

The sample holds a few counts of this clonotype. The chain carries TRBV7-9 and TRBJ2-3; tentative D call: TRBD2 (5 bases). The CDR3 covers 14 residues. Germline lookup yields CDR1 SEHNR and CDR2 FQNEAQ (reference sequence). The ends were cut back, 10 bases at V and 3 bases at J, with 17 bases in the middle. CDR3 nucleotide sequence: TGTGCCACTACAACTAGATCGGGTACAGATACGCAGTATTTT. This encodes CATTTRSGTDTQYF.

CDR3 sequence (DNA): TGTGCCAGCAGCGTCGCCGGGACAGACACGAACCATGGCTACACCTTC. It yields the protein CASSVAGTDTNHGYTF. The J gene is TRBJ1-2, the V gene TRBV9, with 7 nucleotides matching TRBD1. The length of the CDR3 is 16 residues. J lost 6 bases, V lost 2 bases, and 13 bases had no gene match. Germline V gene sequence: CDR1 SGDLS, CDR2 YYNGEE. Using reference TRBV9 and TRBJ1-2 for the parts outside the CDR3, the full variable domain is DSGVTQTPKHLITATGQRVTLRCSPRSGDLSVYWYQQSLDQGLQFLIQYYNGEERAKGNILERFSAQQFPDLHSELNLSSLELGDSALYFCASSVAGTDTNHGYTFGSGTRLTVV.

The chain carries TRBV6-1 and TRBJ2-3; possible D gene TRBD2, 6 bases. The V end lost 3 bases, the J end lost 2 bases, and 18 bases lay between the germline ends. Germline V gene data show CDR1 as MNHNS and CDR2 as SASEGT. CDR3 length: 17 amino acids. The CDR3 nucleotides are TGTGCCAGCAGTGACCGCGATCGGGGGAGAGTCACAGATACGCAGTATTTT. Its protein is CASSDRDRGRVTDTQYF.

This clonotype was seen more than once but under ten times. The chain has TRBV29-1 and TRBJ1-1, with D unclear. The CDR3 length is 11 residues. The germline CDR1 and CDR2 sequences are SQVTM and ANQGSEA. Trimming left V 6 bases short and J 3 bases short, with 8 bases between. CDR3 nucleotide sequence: TGCAGCGTCCGAGGGTACACTGAAGCTTTCTTT. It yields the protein CSVRGYTEAFF.

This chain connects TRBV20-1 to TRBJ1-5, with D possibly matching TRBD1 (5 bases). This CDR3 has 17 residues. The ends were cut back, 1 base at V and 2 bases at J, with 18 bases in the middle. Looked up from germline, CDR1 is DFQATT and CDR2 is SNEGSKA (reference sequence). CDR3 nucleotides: TGCAGTGCTAGAGCCCGGGACCCCATATGGGGCAATCAGCCCCAGCATTTT. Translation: CSARARDPIWGNQPQHF.

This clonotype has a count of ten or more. The CDR3 loop reads CASSQDLGNTIYF. In DNA, the CDR3 is TGTGCCAGCAGCCAAGATTTGGGAAACACCATATATTTT. This rearrangement joins TRBV3-1 to TRBJ1-3; D is undetermined. Germline assignment: CDR1 LGHDT and CDR2 YNNKEL (reference sequence). The CDR3 length is 13 residues. V dropped 0 bases and J dropped 4 bases, with 4 bases sitting between them.

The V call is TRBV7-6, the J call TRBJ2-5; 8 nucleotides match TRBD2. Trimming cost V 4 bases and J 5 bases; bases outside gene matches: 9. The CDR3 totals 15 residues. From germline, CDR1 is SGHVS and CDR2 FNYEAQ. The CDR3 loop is CASSSRRREAETQYF. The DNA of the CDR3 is TGTGCCAGCAGCTCTAGGAGGCGGGAGGCTGAGACCCAGTACTTC. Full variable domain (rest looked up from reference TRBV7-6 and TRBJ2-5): GAGVSQSPRYKVTKRGQDVALRCDPISGHVSLYWYRQALGQGPEFLTYFNYEAQQDKSGLPNDRFSAERPEGSISTLTIQRTEQRDSAMYRCASSSRRREAETQYFGPGTRLLVL.

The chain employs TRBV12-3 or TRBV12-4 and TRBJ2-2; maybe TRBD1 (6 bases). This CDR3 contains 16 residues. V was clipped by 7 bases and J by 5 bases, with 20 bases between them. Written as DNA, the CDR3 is TGTGCCAGCACTTTTAGGGGGAGTGGGAGAACCGGGGAGCTGTTTTTT. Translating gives CASTFRGSGRTGELFF.

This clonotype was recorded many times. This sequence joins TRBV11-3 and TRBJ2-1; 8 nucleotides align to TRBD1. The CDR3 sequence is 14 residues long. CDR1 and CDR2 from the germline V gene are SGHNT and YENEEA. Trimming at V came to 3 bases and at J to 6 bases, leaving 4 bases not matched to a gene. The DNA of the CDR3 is TGTGCCAGCAGCTTCATCGGACAGGGCAATGAGCAGTTCTTC. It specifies CASSFIGQGNEQFF.

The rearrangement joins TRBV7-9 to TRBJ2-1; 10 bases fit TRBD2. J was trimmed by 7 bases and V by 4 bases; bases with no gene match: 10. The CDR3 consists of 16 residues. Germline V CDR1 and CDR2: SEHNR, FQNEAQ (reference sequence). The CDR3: CASSSTPGTSANEQFF. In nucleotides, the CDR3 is TGTGCCAGCAGCTCAACGCCCGGGACTAGCGCAAATGAGCAGTTCTTC.

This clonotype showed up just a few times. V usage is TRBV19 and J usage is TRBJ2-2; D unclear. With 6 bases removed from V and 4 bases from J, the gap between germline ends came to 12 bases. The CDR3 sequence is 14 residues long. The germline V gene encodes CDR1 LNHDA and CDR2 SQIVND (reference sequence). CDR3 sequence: CASSRSWATGELFF. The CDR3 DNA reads TGTGCCAGTAGCAGGTCCTGGGCCACCGGGGAGCTGTTTTTT.

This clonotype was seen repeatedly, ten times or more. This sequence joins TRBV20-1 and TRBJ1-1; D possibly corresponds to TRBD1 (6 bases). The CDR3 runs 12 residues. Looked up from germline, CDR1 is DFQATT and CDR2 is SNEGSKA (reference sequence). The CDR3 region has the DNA TGCACCCTGGGACACCGTGACACTGAAGCTTTCTTT. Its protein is CTLGHRDTEAFF.

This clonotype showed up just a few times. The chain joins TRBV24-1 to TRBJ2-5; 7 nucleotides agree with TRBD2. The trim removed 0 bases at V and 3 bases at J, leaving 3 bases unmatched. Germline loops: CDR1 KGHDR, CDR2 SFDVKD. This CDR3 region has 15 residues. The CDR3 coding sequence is TGTGCCACCAGTGATTTGGCGGGGAGGGAAGAGACCCAGTACTTC. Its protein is CATSDLAGREETQYF.

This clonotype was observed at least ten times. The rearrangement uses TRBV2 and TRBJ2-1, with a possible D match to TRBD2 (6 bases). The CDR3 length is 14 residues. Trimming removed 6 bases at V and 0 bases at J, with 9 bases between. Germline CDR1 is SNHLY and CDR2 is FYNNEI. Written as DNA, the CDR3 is TGTGCCAGCAGAGGAGGGACCTCCTACAATGAGCAGTTCTTC. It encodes CASRGGTSYNEQFF.

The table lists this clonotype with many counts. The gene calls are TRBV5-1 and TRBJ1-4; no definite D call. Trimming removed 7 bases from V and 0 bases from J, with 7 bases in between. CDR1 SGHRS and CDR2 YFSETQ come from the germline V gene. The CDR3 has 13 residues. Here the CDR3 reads CASRQSTNEKLFF. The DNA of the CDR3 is TGCGCCAGCCGGCAGTCAACTAATGAAAAACTGTTTTTT.

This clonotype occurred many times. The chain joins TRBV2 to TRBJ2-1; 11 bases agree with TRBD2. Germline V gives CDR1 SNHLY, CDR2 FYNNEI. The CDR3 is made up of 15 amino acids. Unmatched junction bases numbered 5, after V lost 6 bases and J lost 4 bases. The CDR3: CASSSSGGSYNEQFF. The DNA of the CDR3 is TGTGCCAGCAGCTCTAGCGGGGGGAGTTACAATGAGCAGTTCTTC. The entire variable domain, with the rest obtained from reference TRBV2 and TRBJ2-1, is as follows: EPEVTQTPSHQVTQMGQEVILRCVPISNHLYFYWYRQILGQKVEFLVSFYNNEISEKSEIFDDQFSVERPDGSNFTLKIRSTKLEDSAMYFCASSSSGGSYNEQFFGPGTRLTVL.

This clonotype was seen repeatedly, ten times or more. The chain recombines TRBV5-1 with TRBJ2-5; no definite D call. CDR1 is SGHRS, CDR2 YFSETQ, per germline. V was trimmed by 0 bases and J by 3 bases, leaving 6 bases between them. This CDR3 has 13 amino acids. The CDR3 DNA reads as TGCGCCAGCAGCTTGGGGCCGGAAGAGACCCAGTACTTC. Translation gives CASSLGPEETQYF.

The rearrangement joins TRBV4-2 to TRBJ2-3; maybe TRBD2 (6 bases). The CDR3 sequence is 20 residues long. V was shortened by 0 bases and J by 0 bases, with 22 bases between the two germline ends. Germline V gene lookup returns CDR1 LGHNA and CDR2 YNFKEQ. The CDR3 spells CASSQEFQTRDGTSTDTQYF. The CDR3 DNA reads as TGTGCCAGCAGCCAAGAGTTCCAGACAAGGGATGGGACTAGCACAGATACGCAGTATTTT.

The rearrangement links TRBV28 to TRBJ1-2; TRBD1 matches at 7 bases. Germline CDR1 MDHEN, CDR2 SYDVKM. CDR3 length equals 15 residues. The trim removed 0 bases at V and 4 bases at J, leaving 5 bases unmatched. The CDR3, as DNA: TGTGCCAGCAGTTTATGGTCCGGGACAGCCTATGGCTACACCTTC. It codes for CASSLWSGTAYGYTF.

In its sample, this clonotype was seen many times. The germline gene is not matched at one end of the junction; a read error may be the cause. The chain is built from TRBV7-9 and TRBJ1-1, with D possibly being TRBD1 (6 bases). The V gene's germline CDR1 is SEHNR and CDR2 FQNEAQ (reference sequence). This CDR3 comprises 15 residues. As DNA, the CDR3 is TGCGCCAGCAGCTTGGGCGGGGGCATGAACACTGAAGCTTTCTTT. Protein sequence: CASSLGGGMNTEAFF.

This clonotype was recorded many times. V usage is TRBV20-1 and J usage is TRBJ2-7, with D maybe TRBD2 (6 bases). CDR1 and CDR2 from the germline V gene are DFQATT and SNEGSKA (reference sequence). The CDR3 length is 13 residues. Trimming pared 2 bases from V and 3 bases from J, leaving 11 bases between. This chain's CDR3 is CSARPPGSYEQYF. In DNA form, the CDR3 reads TGCAGTGCTAGACCCCCCGGGAGCTACGAGCAGTACTTC.

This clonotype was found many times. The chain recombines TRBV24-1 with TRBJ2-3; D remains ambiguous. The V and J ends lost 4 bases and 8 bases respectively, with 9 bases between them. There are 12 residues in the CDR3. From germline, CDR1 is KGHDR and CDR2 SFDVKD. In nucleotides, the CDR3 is TGTGCCACCAGTGAAGTTATGGGTACGCAGTATTTT. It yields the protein CATSEVMGTQYF.

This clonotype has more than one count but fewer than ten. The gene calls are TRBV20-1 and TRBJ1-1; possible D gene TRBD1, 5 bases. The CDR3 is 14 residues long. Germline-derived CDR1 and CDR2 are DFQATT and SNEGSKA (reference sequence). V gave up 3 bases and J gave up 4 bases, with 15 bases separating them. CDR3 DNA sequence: TGCAGTGCTAGTTCTCGGGGCCGGGCCACTGAAGCTTTCTTT. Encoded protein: CSASSRGRATEAFF.